This section outlines one TCR beta chain sequence together with its context. The data originate from a study of blood T cell repertoires in COVID-19. Study overall: Both acute and convalescent COVID-19 samples were obtained from the United States, Italy and Spain. Sources were T cells, B-cell-depleted T cells, or PBMCs; the material itself was cDNA or gDNA.

The CDR3 length is 13 residues. CDR1 and CDR2 (germline): KGHDR, SFDVKD. Trimming removed 1 base from V and 2 bases from J, with 3 bases in between. Methods used by the authors: It was from reference gene primer amplification that nucleated cell counts were estimated. TCRdb keeps only in-frame clones here, not all; method: immunoSEQ multiplex PCR. The V and J calls and the clone size are those of that table, but D and trimming were determined from the DNA. The sample contains roughly 55,000 clones, less than 90% of which appear only once. This clonotype was obtained from a woman aged 55-70 years with acute or convalescent COVID-19. The chain combines TRBV24-1 with TRBJ2-3; D is unclear. Sequencing was performed on peripheral blood. The CDR3 reads CATSDFHTDTQYF. Here the CDR3 DNA reads TGTGCCACCAGTGATTTCCACACAGATACGCAGTATTTT.